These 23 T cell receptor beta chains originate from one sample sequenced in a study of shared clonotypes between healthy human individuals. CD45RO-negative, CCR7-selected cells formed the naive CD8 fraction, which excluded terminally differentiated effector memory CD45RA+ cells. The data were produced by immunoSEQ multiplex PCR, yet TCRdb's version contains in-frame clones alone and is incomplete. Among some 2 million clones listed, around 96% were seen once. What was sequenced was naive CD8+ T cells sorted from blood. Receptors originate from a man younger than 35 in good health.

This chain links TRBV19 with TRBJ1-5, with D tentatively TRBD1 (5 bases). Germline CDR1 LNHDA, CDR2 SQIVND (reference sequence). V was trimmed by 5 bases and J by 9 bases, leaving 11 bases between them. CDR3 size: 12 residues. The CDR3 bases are TGTGCCAGTAGTCTTCCCCAGGGGCCCCAGCATTTT. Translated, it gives CASSLPQGPQHF.

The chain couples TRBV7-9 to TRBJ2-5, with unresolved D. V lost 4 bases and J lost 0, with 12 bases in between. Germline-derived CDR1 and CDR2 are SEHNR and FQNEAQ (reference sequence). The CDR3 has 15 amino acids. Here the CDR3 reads CASSSPTTNQETQYF. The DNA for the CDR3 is TGTGCCAGCAGCTCCCCGACCACCAACCAAGAGACCCAGTACTTC.

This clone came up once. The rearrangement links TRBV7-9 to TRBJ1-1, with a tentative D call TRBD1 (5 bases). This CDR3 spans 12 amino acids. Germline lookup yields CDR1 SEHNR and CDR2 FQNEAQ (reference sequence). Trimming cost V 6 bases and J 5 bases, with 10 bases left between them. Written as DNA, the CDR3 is TGTGCCAGCAGTATCCAGGGAACTGAAGCTTTCTTT. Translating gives CASSIQGTEAFF.

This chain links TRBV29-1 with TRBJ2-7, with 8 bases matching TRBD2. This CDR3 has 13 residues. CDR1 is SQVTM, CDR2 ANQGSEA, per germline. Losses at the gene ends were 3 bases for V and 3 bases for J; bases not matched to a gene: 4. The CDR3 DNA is TGCAGCGTTGAGATACGGGAGGGCTACGAGCAGTACTTC. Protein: CSVEIREGYEQYF.

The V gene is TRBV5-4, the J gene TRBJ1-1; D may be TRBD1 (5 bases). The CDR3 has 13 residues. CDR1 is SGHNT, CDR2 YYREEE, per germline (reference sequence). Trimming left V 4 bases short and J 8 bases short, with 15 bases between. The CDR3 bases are TGTGCCAGCAGCGAGGGACCCCAAAGAGAAGCTTTCTTT. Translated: CASSEGPQREAFF.

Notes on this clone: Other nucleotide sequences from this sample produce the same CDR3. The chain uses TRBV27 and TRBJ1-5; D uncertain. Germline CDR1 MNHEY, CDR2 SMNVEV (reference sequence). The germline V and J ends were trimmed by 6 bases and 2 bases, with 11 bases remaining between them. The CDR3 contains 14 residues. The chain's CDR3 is CASSRLGGNQPQHF. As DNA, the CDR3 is TGTGCCAGCAGCCGACTTGGGGGCAATCAGCCCCAGCATTTT.

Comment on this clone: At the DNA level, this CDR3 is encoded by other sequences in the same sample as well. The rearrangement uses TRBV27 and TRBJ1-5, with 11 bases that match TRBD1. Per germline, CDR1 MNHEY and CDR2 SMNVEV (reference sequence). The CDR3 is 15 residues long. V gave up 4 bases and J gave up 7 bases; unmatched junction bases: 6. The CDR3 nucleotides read TGTGCCAGCAGTTCCGGGACAGGGGGAGACCAGCCCCAGCATTTT. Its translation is CASSSGTGGDQPQHF.

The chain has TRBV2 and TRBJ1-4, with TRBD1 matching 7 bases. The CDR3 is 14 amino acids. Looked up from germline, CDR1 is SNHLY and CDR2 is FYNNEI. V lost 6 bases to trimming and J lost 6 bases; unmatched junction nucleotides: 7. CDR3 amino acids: CASRKTGWDEKLFF. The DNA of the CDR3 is TGTGCCAGCAGGAAGACAGGGTGGGATGAAAAACTGTTTTTT.

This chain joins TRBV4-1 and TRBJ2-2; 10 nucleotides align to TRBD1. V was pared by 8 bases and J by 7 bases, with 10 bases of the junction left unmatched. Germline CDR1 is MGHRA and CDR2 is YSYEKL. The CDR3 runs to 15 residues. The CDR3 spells CASGQGGAYIGELFF. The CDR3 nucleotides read TGCGCCAGCGGACAGGGGGGCGCGTATATCGGGGAGCTGTTTTTT.

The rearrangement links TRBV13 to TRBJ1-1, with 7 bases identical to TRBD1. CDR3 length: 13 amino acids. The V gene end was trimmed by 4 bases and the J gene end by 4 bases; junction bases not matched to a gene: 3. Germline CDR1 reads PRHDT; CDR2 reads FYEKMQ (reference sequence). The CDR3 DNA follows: TGTGCCAGCAGCTATACAGGGGCCACTGAAGCTTTCTTT. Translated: CASSYTGATEAFF.

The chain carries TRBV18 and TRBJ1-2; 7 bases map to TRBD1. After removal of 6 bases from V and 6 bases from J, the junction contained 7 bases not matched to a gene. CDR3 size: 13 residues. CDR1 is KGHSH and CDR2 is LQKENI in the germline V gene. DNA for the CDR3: TGTGCCAGCTCGCATGCAACAGGGGATGGCTACACCTTC. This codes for CASSHATGDGYTF.

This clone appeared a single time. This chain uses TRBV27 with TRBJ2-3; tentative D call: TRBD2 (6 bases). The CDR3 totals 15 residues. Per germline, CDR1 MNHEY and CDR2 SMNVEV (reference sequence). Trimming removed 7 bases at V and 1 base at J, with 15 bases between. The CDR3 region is CASISAWGGTDTQYF. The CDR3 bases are TGTGCCAGCATCTCGGCATGGGGGGGCACAGATACGCAGTATTTT.

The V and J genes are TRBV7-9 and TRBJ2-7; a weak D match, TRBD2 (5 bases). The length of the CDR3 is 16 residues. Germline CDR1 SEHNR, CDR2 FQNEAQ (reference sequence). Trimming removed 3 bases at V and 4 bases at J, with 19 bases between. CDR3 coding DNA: TGTGCCAGCAGCTTGGCTGCCGGCTTGGAGGTATACGAGCAGTACTTC. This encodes CASSLAAGLEVYEQYF.

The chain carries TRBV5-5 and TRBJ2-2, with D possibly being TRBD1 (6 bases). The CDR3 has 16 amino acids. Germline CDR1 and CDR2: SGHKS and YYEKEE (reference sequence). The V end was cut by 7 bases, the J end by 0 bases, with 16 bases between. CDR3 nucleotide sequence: TGTGCCAGCCAAGGCCTCGAGGGGGCGAACACCGGGGAGCTGTTTTTT. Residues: CASQGLEGANTGELFF. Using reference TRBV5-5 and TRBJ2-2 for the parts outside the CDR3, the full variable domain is DAGVTQSPTHLIKTRGQQVTLRCSPISGHKSVSWYQQVLGQGPQFIFQYYEKEERGRGNFPDRFSARQFPNYSSELNVNALLLGDSALYLCASQGLEGANTGELFFGEGSRLTVL.

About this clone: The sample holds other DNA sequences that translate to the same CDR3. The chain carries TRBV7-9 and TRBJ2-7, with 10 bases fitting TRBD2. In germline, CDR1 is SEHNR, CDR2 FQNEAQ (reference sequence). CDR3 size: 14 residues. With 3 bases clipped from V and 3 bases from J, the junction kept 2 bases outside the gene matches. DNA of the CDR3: TGTGCCAGCAGCTTGGGACTAGCGAGCTACGAGCAGTACTTC. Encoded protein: CASSLGLASYEQYF. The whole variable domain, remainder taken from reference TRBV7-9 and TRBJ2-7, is DTGVSQNPRHKITKRGQNVTFRCDPISEHNRLYWYRQTLGQGPEFLTYFQNEAQLEKSRLLSDRFSAERPKGSFSTLEIQRTEQGDSAMYLCASSLGLASYEQYFGPGTRLTVT.

The chain's CDR3 is CASSQEWEGEGDTQYF. CDR3 bases: TGCGCCAGCAGCCAAGAATGGGAGGGAGAGGGAGATACGCAGTATTTT. This chain links TRBV4-1 with TRBJ2-3, with TRBD2 matching over 7 bases. The CDR3 has 16 amino acids. V was clipped by 0 bases and J by 5 bases; unmatched bases: 8. Germline V gene data show CDR1 as MGHRA and CDR2 as YSYEKL.

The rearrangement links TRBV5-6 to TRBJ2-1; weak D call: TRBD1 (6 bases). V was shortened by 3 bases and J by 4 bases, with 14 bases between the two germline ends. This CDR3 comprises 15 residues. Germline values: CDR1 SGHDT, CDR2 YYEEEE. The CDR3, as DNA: TGTGCCAGCAGCTCCTGGGGGCTCGGGTACAATGAGCAGTTCTTC. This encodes CASSSWGLGYNEQFF.

Here the CDR3 DNA reads TGTGCCAGCAGCTTAGTGTTTGGGGACAGGAACACTGAAGCTTTCTTT. Its protein product is CASSLVFGDRNTEAFF. The rearrangement uses TRBV11-2 and TRBJ1-1; 7 positions agree with TRBD1. Per the germline V gene, CDR1 is SGHAT and CDR2 is FQNNGV. With V trimmed by 1 base and J by 1 base, 6 bases remained unmatched. The CDR3 consists of 16 residues.

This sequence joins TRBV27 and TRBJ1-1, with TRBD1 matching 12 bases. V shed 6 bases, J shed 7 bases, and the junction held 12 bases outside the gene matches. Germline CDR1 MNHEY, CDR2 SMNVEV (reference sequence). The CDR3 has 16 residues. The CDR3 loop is CASSPEGTGGSGEAFF. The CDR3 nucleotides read TGTGCCAGCAGCCCGGAAGGGACAGGGGGCTCAGGTGAAGCTTTCTTT.

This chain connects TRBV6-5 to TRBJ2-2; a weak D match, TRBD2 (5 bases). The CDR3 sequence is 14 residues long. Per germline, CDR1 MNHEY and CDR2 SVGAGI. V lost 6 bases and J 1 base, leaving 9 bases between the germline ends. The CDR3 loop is CASSPGKNTGELFF. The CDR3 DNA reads TGTGCCAGCAGCCCCGGGAAGAACACCGGGGAGCTGTTTTTT.

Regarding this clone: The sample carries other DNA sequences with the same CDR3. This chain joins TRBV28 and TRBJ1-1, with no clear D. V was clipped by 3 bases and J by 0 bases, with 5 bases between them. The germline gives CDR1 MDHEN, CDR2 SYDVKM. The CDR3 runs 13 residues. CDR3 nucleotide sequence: TGTGCCAGCAGTTTCCCCGTGAACACTGAAGCTTTCTTT. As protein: CASSFPVNTEAFF.

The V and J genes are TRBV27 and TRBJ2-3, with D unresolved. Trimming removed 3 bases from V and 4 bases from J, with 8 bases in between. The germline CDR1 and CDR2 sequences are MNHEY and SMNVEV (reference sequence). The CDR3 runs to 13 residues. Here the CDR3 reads CASSFAEADTQYF. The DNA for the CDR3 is TGTGCCAGCAGTTTCGCCGAGGCAGATACGCAGTATTTT.

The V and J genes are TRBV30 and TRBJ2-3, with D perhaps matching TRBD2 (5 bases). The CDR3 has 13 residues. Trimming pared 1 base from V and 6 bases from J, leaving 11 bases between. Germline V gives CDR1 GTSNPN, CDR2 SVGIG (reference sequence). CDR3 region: CAWSAGYVDTQYF. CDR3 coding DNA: TGTGCCTGGAGTGCGGGATATGTGGATACGCAGTATTTT.